These 10 T cell receptor beta chains originate from one sample sequenced in a study of shared clonotypes between healthy human individuals. Profiling relied on immunoSEQ multiplex PCR, and the TCRdb table lists in-frame clones only, not all of them. The sample lists 400,000 to 600,000 clones, over 60% occurring once. The sample taken for sequencing was PBMCs. These receptors all come from a woman aged 40 to 50 in good health. Some clones in this sample may be carry-over from other donors' samples.

The V call is TRBV4-3, the J call TRBJ2-1; D is possibly TRBD2 (5 bases). There are 16 residues in the CDR3. Germline V gene lookup returns CDR1 LGHNA and CDR2 YSLEER. Trimming removed 0 bases from V and 9 bases from J, with 18 bases in between. The CDR3 here is CASSQDRQVRGGEQFF. The CDR3, as DNA: TGCGCCAGCAGCCAAGATCGGCAGGTTCGAGGAGGTGAGCAGTTCTTC.

The chain joins TRBV6-5 to TRBJ2-6; weak D call: TRBD2 (6 bases). The germline CDR1 and CDR2 sequences are MNHEY and SVGAGI. This CDR3 region has 14 residues. Trimming removed 6 bases from V and 4 bases from J, with 10 bases in between. CDR3 DNA: TGTGCCAGCAGCGGGAGCTTCGGGGCCAACGTCCTGACTTTC. It translates to CASSGSFGANVLTF.

This sequence joins TRBV6-1 and TRBJ2-7, with D tentatively TRBD1 or TRBD2 (5 bases each). CDR1 is MNHNS, CDR2 SASEGT, per germline. The CDR3 spans 14 residues. Trimming pared 7 bases from V and 0 bases from J, leaving 13 bases between. CDR3 residues: CASIWDPSSYEQYF. Here the CDR3 DNA reads TGTGCCAGCATTTGGGACCCGAGCTCCTACGAGCAGTACTTC.

V gene TRBV15 combines with J gene TRBJ2-1; TRBD2 agrees at 7 bases. Germline-derived CDR1 and CDR2 are LNHNV and YYDKDF (reference sequence). V shed 0 bases, J shed 3 bases, and the junction held 5 bases outside the gene matches. The CDR3 totals 16 residues. CDR3 sequence reads: CATSRELAGVYNEQFF. The CDR3 DNA reads TGTGCCACCAGCAGAGAACTGGCGGGAGTCTACAATGAGCAGTTCTTC.

The chain carries TRBV19 and TRBJ2-7, with 8 bases matching TRBD1. CDR3 size: 15 residues. V shed 3 bases, J shed 0 bases, and the junction held 4 bases outside the gene matches. CDR1 is LNHDA and CDR2 is SQIVND in the germline V gene (reference sequence). The CDR3 sequence is CASSMGTGSSYEQYF. The CDR3 nucleotides are TGTGCCAGTAGTATGGGGACAGGTAGCTCCTACGAGCAGTACTTC.

This clone was counted a few times. The chain uses TRBV29-1 and TRBJ2-7; TRBD2 matches 8 bases. With 2 bases clipped from V and 2 bases from J, the junction kept 5 bases outside the gene matches. The CDR3 is 14 residues long. Germline-derived CDR1 and CDR2 are SQVTM and ANQGSEA. The CDR3 nucleotides read TGCAGCGTTGAACTCGCGGGAGGTCCCTACGAGCAGTACTTC. Amino acid sequence: CSVELAGGPYEQYF.

This chain links TRBV11-1 with TRBJ2-7; 9 bases line up with TRBD1. The CDR3 loop spans 12 amino acids. CDR1 and CDR2 from the germline V gene are SGHAT and FQDESV (reference sequence). V was clipped by 4 bases and J by 9 bases; unmatched bases: 4. CDR3 nucleotides: TGTGCCAGCAGCTCGGGACAGGGATTGCAGTACTTC. Translating it yields CASSSGQGLQYF.

The chain combines TRBV6-5 with TRBJ1-2; 7 bases match TRBD1. The junction had 5 bases not matched to a gene; V was cut back by 6 bases and J by 4 bases. Looked up from germline, CDR1 is MNHEY and CDR2 is SVGAGI. This CDR3 spans 13 amino acids. CDR3 protein: CASRRQGGYGYTF. The DNA of the CDR3 is TGTGCCAGCAGAAGACAGGGTGGCTATGGCTACACCTTC.

The chain carries TRBV28 and TRBJ2-1; 9 bases fit TRBD2. The junction had 9 bases not matched to a gene; V was cut back by 2 bases and J by 7 bases. Germline lookup yields CDR1 MDHEN and CDR2 SYDVKM. The CDR3 length is 16 residues. Written as DNA, the CDR3 is TGTGCCAGCAGTTTACTAGGCGGGAGGGCCCGGAATGAGCAGTTCTTC. It translates to CASSLLGGRARNEQFF.

The chain recombines TRBV5-5 with TRBJ1-2; D is uncertain. The CDR3 extends over 12 amino acids. Germline lookup yields CDR1 SGHKS and CDR2 YYEKEE (reference sequence). Trimming took off 7 bases at V and 3 bases at J, with 10 bases between the two ends. Here the CDR3 reads CASSREHYGYTF. CDR3 coding DNA: TGTGCCAGCTCGCGGGAACACTATGGCTACACCTTC.